The rows below give T cell receptor beta chains drawn from one sample of a study of blood T cell repertoires in COVID-19. The assay was immunoSEQ multiplex PCR, and TCRdb's table has in-frame clones only and misses some. The data show some 250,000 clones, with about 88% seen just once and 5.2% held by the top ten. The material sequenced was peripheral blood. All receptors derive from a woman aged 55-69 years with COVID-19, enrolled during active disease. The CDR3 runs from the conserved cysteine through the conserved F or W.

CDR3 protein,V gene
CSVEDWGGDTQYF,TRBV29-1
CASKNRYEQYF,TRBV23-1
CASSLGGYSNQPQHF,TRBV11-2
CATSDSSTVSGSTDTQYF,TRBV24-1
CASSATNGGRDGYTF,TRBV2
CASSPEGSGYSYEQYF,TRBV11-2
CASSQDSGRPTQYF,TRBV3-1/TRBV3-2
CASSEGGYSNQPQHF,TRBV9
CASSTGRNTEAFF,TRBV18
CASRSHRKGNQPQHF,TRBV6-5
CASSPRGGGNNEQFF,TRBV11-2
CASSQGNTGELFF,TRBV19
CASSNLGTGDDQPQHF,TRBV28
CATKGVGSTDTQYF,TRBV6-5
CASSQDWFGTSGSPPYYEQYF,TRBV4-3
CASRAYSEQYF,TRBV2
CSAVDRWYETEAFF,TRBV29-1
CASSLGQRPVGEQYF,TRBV5-4
CASRSGGGNTIYF,TRBV12-3/TRBV12-4
CASRSSGGRGPQHF,TRBV6-5
CASSRGQRYNEQFF,TRBV5-4
CASRDYPLSYNEQFF,TRBV27
CASSAGDRAIFYEQYF,TRBV9
CASGTEFNEQFF,TRBV2
CAISGGHSYEQYF,TRBV10-3
CASNTGSGANEKLFF,TRBV2
CATSENRGPNQPQHF,TRBV24-1
CASSLGSGGPGEQYF,TRBV13
CASSRGRFYEQYF,TRBV6-5
CASSAGQGSTDTQYF,TRBV6-5
CASSYAGDNSPLHF,TRBV6-5
CASRGVSSGAGETQYF,TRBV19
CASSMRQGGAGELFF,TRBV19
CSVSSGNTIYF,TRBV29-1
CASSRPSGGRDTQYF,TRBV9
CASSLFGAALGYFGYTF,TRBV7-9
CAISDFAGIYEQYF,TRBV10-3
CASRRTGVGNQPQHF,TRBV28
CASSPGQFNYGYTF,TRBV2
CASSSRKGTDTQYF,TRBV13
CASSAGGTQYF,TRBV12-3/TRBV12-4
CASSVRGLNSYNEQFF,TRBV6-1
CASSPLAGTTDTQYF,TRBV27
CASSLDRAGGYEQYF,TRBV7-3
CASTRGQGDGYTF,TRBV6-5
CASSGPGQTKETQYF,TRBV6-2/TRBV6-3
CASSAKRGGTDTQYF,TRBV25-1
CASRPVPLQGYTF,TRBV28
CASSPGTQTNEKLFF,TRBV4-2
CASASLPTYEQFF,TRBV6-5
CASSRTGQRMEKLFF,TRBV6-5
CASSEVAGNSYNEQFF,TRBV7-6
CASSLRLAFTSDREETQYF,TRBV5-1
CASRAGNEKLFF,TRBV5-1
CASTKTGGRYEQYF,TRBV5-4
CASSVGSKADTQYF,TRBV9
CASRPNRENTEAFF,TRBV27
CASSPLRGGTPSNQPQHF,TRBV7-9